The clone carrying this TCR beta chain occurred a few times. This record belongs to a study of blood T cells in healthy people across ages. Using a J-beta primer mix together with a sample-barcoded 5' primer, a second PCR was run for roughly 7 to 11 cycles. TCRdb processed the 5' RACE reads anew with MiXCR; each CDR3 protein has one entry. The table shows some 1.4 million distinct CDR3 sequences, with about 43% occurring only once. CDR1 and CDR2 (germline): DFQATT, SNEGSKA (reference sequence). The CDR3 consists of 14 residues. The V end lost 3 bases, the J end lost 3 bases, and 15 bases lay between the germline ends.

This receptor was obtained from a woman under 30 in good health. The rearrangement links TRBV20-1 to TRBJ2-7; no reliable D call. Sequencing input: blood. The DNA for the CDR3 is TGCAGTGCTAGCACTGGCCTAGATCTCTACGAGCAGTACTTC. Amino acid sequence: CSASTGLDLYEQYF.